This TCR beta chain was profiled in a study of blood T cells in healthy people across ages. A sample-barcoded 5' primer and a J-beta primer mix were used in a second PCR of roughly 7 to 12 cycles. TCRdb recomputed calls from the 5' RACE reads with MiXCR, one row per CDR3 protein. Here the sample spans hundreds of thousands of distinct CDR3 sequences, less than 80% being singletons. Trimming left V 5 bases short and J 2 bases short, with 10 bases between. Germline V CDR1 and CDR2: SQVTM, ANQGSEA. CDR3 length: 12 amino acids. In its sample, this clonotype was seen a few times. The chain links TRBV29-1 to TRBJ2-7; a weak D match, TRBD1 (5 bases). This TCR was sampled from a man aged 30-40 years in good health. The sample comprised blood. CDR3 amino acids: CSVRTQAYEQYF. DNA for the CDR3: TGCAGCGTTCGGACACAAGCCTACGAGCAGTACTTC.